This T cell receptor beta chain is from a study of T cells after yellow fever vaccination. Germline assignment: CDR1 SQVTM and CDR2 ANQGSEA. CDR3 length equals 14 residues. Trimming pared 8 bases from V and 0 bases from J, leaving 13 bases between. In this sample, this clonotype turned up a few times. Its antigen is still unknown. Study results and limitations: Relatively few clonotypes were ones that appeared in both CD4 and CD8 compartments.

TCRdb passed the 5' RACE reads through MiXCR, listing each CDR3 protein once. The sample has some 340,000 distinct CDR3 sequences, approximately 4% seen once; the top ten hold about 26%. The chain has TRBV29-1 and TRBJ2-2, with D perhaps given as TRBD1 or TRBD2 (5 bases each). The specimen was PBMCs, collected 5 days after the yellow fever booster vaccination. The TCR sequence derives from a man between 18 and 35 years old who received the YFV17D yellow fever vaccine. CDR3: CSMRDGTNTGELFF. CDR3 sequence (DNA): TGCAGCATGAGGGACGGGACGAACACCGGGGAGCTGTTTTTT.